The clone carrying this T cell receptor beta chain appeared a single time. This sample was included in a study of T cell responses to AZD1222 COVID-19 vaccine. The overall study: Researchers grouped second doses given at about 4 or about 12 weeks into one pool.

Only in-frame clones appear in the TCRdb table, and some are missing; sequencing was by immunoSEQ multiplex PCR. The data show approximately 140,000 clones, about nine tenths seen once. Germline V gives CDR1 SEHNR, CDR2 FQNEAQ (reference sequence). Trimming took 5 bases from V and 6 from J, leaving 10 bases between them. This CDR3 contains 13 residues. This receptor was taken from an adult in good health. The source material was peripheral blood, sampled on day 0 of AZD1222 vaccination. The chain has TRBV7-9 and TRBJ2-2; D gene uncertain. CDR3 nucleotides: TGTGCCAGCAGCCGTACTAAATCCGGGGAGCTGTTTTTT. Translating it yields CASSRTKSGELFF.